A selection of T cell receptor beta chains follows, all from one sample in a study of T cells in Graves' hyperthyroidism and ophthalmopathy. TCRdb re-called the multiplex PCR reads with MiXCR, one entry per CDR3 protein. The sample records about 620,000 distinct CDR3 sequences, around 15% being singletons. The sample was blood. The receptors originated from a woman aged 25 to 39 with Graves' hyperthyroidism. The CDR3 runs from the conserved cysteine through the conserved F or W. The D gene is left open where the match is weak. Only part of the rows carry a size: once, few, many, or a class if the clone is expanded.

many TRBJ2-7 NA TRBV6-1 TGTGCCAGCAGCAGAACCAGCGGAATGCCCTACGAGCAGTACTTC CASSRTSGMPYEQYF
few TRBJ2-1 TRBD1 TRBV16 TGTGCCAGCAGCCAATCTCAGACAGGGTACAATGAGCAGTTCTTC CASSQSQTGYNEQFF
NA TRBJ2-1 NA TRBV5-1 TGCGCCAGCAGCTTGGCATCTGCGCAGTTCTTC CASSLASAQFF
NA TRBJ2-7 NA TRBV5-1 TGCGCCAGCAAGTTCTGGGACGCGGTGTCCTACGAGCAGTACTTC CASKFWDAVSYEQYF
NA TRBJ1-6 NA TRBV7-3 TGTGCCAGCAACCCAGAAGGAAGTTATAATTCACCCCTCCACTTT CASNPEGSYNSPLHF
many TRBJ1-4 TRBD1 TRBV2 TGTGCCAGCAGTATCGGGACAGGAGGTGAAAAACTGTTTTTT CASSIGTGGEKLFF
NA TRBJ2-3 TRBD2 TRBV9 TGTGCCAGCAGCGTACTTATCGGGGGGGATACGCAGTATTTT CASSVLIGGDTQYF
many TRBJ2-5 NA TRBV28 TGTGCCAGCAGACAAGGGGGGAGCGGTGAGACCCAGTACTTC CASRQGGSGETQYF
many TRBJ2-1 NA TRBV27 TGTGCCAGCAGTAACAAGGGACCGAACAATGAGCAGTTCTTC CASSNKGPNNEQFF
many TRBJ1-5 TRBD1 TRBV6-1 TGTGCCAGCACCAACAGGGGTGGTCAGCCCCAGCATTTT CASTNRGGQPQHF
NA TRBJ2-5 TRBD2 TRBV2 TGTGCCAGCAGGCGGAGAGCGGGAGGGCGGGGAGAGACCCAGTACTTC CASRRRAGGRGETQYF
few TRBJ1-3 TRBD1 TRBV3-1 TGTGCCAGCAGCCGCAGGGGGCCTGGAAACACCATATATTTT CASSRRGPGNTIYF
few TRBJ2-5 NA TRBV19 TGTGCCAGTAGTCCCATTGACTCATCGGATGAGACCCAGTACTTC CASSPIDSSDETQYF
NA TRBJ2-2 NA TRBV5-4 TGTGCCAGCACCCTCTTGTCCTCCGGGGCCGGGGAGCTGTTTTTT CASTLLSSGAGELFF
many TRBJ2-3 NA TRBV30 TGTGCCTGGAGAGGTGTGGATACGCAGTATTTT CAWRGVDTQYF